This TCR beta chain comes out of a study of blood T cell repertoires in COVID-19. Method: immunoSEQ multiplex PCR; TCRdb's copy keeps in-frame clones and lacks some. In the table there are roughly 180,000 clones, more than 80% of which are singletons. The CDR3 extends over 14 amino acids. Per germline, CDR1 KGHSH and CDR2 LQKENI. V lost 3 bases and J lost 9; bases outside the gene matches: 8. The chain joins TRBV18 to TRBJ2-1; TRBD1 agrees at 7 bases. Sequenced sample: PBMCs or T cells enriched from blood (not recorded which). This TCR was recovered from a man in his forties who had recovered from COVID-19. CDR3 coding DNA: TGTGCCAGCTCACCCGTTACAGGGGACGGTGAGCAGTTCTTC. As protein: CASSPVTGDGEQFF.